The entry below gives a single T cell receptor beta chain sequence along with its context. Antigen specificity is unknown. Into CD45RA+ naive and CD45RA-negative memory subsets, the CD4+ cells were split. These data originate in a study of shared clonotypes between healthy human individuals. Study-wide results and caveats: Shared clonotypes: 4.5% to 5% naive CD4, under 4% naive CD8, around 2.4% memory CD4, under 0.5% memory CD8.

Trimming pared 10 bases from V and 0 bases from J, leaving 10 bases between. CDR3 length equals 14 residues. The V gene's germline CDR1 is SNHLY and CDR2 FYNNEI. Clones were sequenced by immunoSEQ multiplex PCR, and TCRdb holds only the in-frame ones, with some missing. The data show 2.5 million or so clones, more than 90% seen once. This sequence joins TRBV2 and TRBJ2-6, with D possibly TRBD2 on 6 matching bases. The sequence was obtained from a man aged 18 to 35 in good health. Sequencing was performed on naive CD4+ T cells sorted from blood. The subset: CD45RA+ positively selected. Here the CDR3 DNA reads TGTGCCACCGAGGAGGGCTCTGGGGCCAACGTCCTGACTTTC. This encodes CATEEGSGANVLTF.